Following are 23 T cell receptor beta chains from one sample sequenced in a study of OX40 agonist ivuxolimab in advanced cancers. Repertoires were generated with immunoSEQ multiplex PCR, while TCRdb's copy carries only in-frame clones and drops some. Of some 71,000 clones listed, around 86% are singletons. The sequenced sample was CD4+ or CD8+ T cells sorted from blood, obtained in a trial of the OX40 agonist ivuxolimab. These receptors were collected from an adult with an advanced solid tumor such as melanoma, head and neck, liver or kidney cancer.

This clone is medium-sized (0.01 to 0.1%). Other DNA sequences from this sample encode an identical CDR3 as well. This chain connects TRBV5-1 to TRBJ1-2; tentatively, D is TRBD1 (6 bases). The germline V gene has CDR1 SGHRS and CDR2 YFSETQ. The CDR3 extends over 15 amino acids. V gave up 2 bases and J gave up 0 bases, with 11 bases separating them. In DNA, the CDR3 is TGCGCCAGCAGCTTAGGTGACAGGACTAACTATGGCTACACCTTC. This encodes CASSLGDRTNYGYTF. Full variable domain (outside the CDR3, taken from reference TRBV5-1 and TRBJ1-2): KAGVTQTPRYLIKTRGQQVTLSCSPISGHRSVSWYQQTPGQGLQFLFEYFSETQRNKGNFPGRFSGRQFSNSRSEMNVSTLELGDSALYLCASSLGDRTNYGYTFGSGTRLTVV.

The chain employs TRBV6-5 and TRBJ1-5; D is unclear. V lost 6 bases to trimming and J lost 0 bases, with 12 bases between them. Per the germline V gene, CDR1 is MNHEY and CDR2 is SVGAGI. CDR3 length equals 15 residues. In DNA form, the CDR3 reads TGTGCCAGCAGCTACAAATGGGATAGCAATCAGCCCCAGCATTTT. Translated, it gives CASSYKWDSNQPQHF.

The chain combines TRBV20-1 with TRBJ2-5; unclear D gene. Germline CDR1 is DFQATT and CDR2 is SNEGSKA (reference sequence). The V end lost 5 bases, the J end lost 1 base, and 5 bases lay between the germline ends. This CDR3 has 11 amino acids. The CDR3: CSAGPQETQYF. The CDR3 DNA reads TGCAGTGCTGGACCCCAAGAGACCCAGTACTTC.

The chain is built from TRBV9 and TRBJ1-1; D gene unclear. The CDR3 is 14 amino acids. V was cut by 2 bases and J by 4 bases, with 12 bases left in between. CDR1 and CDR2 (germline): SGDLS, YYNGEE. CDR3: CASSVDYLGTEAFF. The CDR3 DNA sequence: TGTGCCAGCAGCGTGGACTATCTTGGCACTGAAGCTTTCTTT.

As for this clone: In the same sample, other DNA sequences code for this CDR3. The rearrangement links TRBV9 to TRBJ1-1; D gene uncertain. CDR3 length: 13 amino acids. Germline CDR1 reads SGDLS; CDR2 reads YYNGEE. Between the trimmed V and J ends, which lost 4 bases and 1 base, there was a span of 8 bases. The CDR3 is CASSRARNTEAFF. The CDR3 DNA reads TGTGCCAGCAGCCGGGCGAGGAACACTGAAGCTTTCTTT.

This rearrangement joins TRBV28 to TRBJ2-7, with 10 positions matching TRBD2. Per germline, CDR1 MDHEN and CDR2 SYDVKM. V dropped 6 bases and J dropped 1; count of bases not matched to a gene: 9. The CDR3 totals 16 residues. CDR3 loop: CASSPLSGGASYEQYF. Here the CDR3 DNA reads TGTGCCAGCAGCCCTCTCAGCGGGGGGGCTTCCTACGAGCAGTACTTC.

The rearrangement joins TRBV4-3 to TRBJ2-3; the D gene is possibly TRBD1 (6 bases). The CDR3 covers 15 residues. Trimming removed 0 bases at V and 4 bases at J, with 11 bases between. In germline, CDR1 is LGHNA, CDR2 YSLEER. The CDR3 sequence is CASSQETRGADTQYF. CDR3 DNA sequence: TGCGCCAGCAGCCAAGAGACCAGGGGAGCAGATACGCAGTATTTT.

This clone was picked up a small number of times. The V gene is TRBV20-1, the J gene TRBJ2-3; no clear D. The CDR3 is made up of 10 amino acids. Germline CDR1 reads DFQATT; CDR2 reads SNEGSKA (reference sequence). Written as DNA, the CDR3 is TGCAGCGCCTCGACAGATACGCAGTATTTT. Translated: CSASTDTQYF.

This chain links TRBV5-4 with TRBJ2-7; TRBD2 matches 7 bases. V gave up 4 bases and J gave up 5 bases; unmatched junction bases: 12. From germline, CDR1 is SGHNT and CDR2 YYREEE (reference sequence). CDR3 size: 15 residues. The CDR3, as DNA: TGTGCCAGCAGCCCGACGTTTGGGAGGGAGAACGAGCAGTACTTC. This sequence encodes CASSPTFGRENEQYF. The entire variable domain, with the rest obtained from reference TRBV5-4 and TRBJ2-7, is as follows: ETGVTQSPTHLIKTRGQQVTLRCSSQSGHNTVSWYQQALGQGPQFIFQYYREEENGRGNFPPRFSGLQFPNYSSELNVNALELDDSALYLCASSPTFGRENEQYFGPGTRLTVT.

The chain uses TRBV6-5 and TRBJ1-2, with a possible D match to TRBD1 (5 bases). V was shortened by 8 bases and J by 2 bases, with 9 bases between the two germline ends. The CDR3 contains 12 residues. Germline loops: CDR1 MNHEY, CDR2 SVGAGI. The CDR3 DNA sequence: TGTGCCAGCGGGGCCTTGAACTATGGCTACACCTTC. Residues: CASGALNYGYTF.

The genes are TRBV6-5 and TRBJ2-3; 10 positions match TRBD1. Germline CDR1 is MNHEY and CDR2 is SVGAGI. Trimming at V came to 8 bases and at J to 4 bases, leaving 6 bases not matched to a gene. This CDR3 has 14 residues. The CDR3 nucleotides read TGTGCCAGCTTCGACAGGGGGCTATCAGATACGCAGTATTTT. It codes for CASFDRGLSDTQYF.

The chain has TRBV29-1 and TRBJ2-5; 11 nucleotides align to TRBD1. Losses at the gene ends were 8 bases for V and 5 bases for J; bases not matched to a gene: 4. Germline CDR1 SQVTM, CDR2 ANQGSEA. This CDR3 has 12 residues. The CDR3: CSTDRGLETQYF. The CDR3 DNA sequence: TGCAGCACGGACAGGGGGCTGGAGACCCAGTACTTC.

V gene TRBV5-5 combines with J gene TRBJ2-1, with 8 bases that match TRBD2. J lost 0 bases, V lost 4 bases, and 3 bases had no gene match. Per germline, CDR1 SGHKS and CDR2 YYEKEE (reference sequence). The CDR3 is 15 amino acids. CDR3 DNA: TGTGCCAGCAGCCGGGGGGGAGACTCCTACAATGAGCAGTTCTTC. This encodes CASSRGGDSYNEQFF.

The chain uses TRBV4-3 and TRBJ1-2, with D hard to call. The CDR3 spans 17 residues. Germline V lookup: CDR1 LGHNA, CDR2 YSLEER. The V end lost 4 bases, the J end lost 4 bases, and 22 bases lay between the germline ends. CDR3 coding DNA: TGCGCCAGCAGCCCCTCCTTCTCGCCCCCGGGTCGCTATGGCTACACCTTC. This codes for CASSPSFSPPGRYGYTF.

The V and J genes are TRBV6-1 and TRBJ2-5; D gene uncertain. The V gene's germline CDR1 is MNHNS and CDR2 SASEGT. The V and J ends lost 6 bases and 8 bases respectively, with 13 bases between them. The length of the CDR3 is 12 residues. CDR3 sequence: CASSVDGPTQYF. Here the CDR3 DNA reads TGTGCCAGCAGCGTCGACGGGCCCACCCAGTACTTC.

The chain links TRBV5-6 to TRBJ2-7, with TRBD2 matching over 8 bases. CDR3 length: 17 residues. V trimming: 2 bases; J trimming: 1 base; junction bases outside the gene matches: 11. Germline CDR1 is SGHDT and CDR2 is YYEEEE. This CDR3 is CASSLLKTSVPSYEQYF. For the CDR3, the DNA is TGTGCCAGCAGCTTACTAAAGACTAGCGTACCGTCCTACGAGCAGTACTTC.

This chain connects TRBV11-1 to TRBJ2-7; D remains ambiguous. Trimming stripped 6 bases from V and 0 bases from J, with 12 bases between. The CDR3 is made up of 14 amino acids. From germline, CDR1 is SGHAT and CDR2 FQDESV (reference sequence). The CDR3 bases are TGTGCCAGCAGGACACAAGGCAGCTCCTACGAGCAGTACTTC. This sequence encodes CASRTQGSSYEQYF.

The chain combines TRBV18 with TRBJ1-2; the D gene is possibly TRBD1 (6 bases). Trimming shortened V by 3 bases and J by 1 base, and 21 bases separated the two germline ends. Germline V gene sequence: CDR1 KGHSH, CDR2 LQKENI. The length of the CDR3 is 18 residues. The CDR3 loop is CASSPQANVQGFNYGYTF. CDR3 in DNA: TGTGCCAGCTCACCCCAAGCTAACGTACAGGGTTTTAACTATGGCTACACCTTC.

This clone was observed a single time. CDR3 in DNA: TGTGCCAGCAGCTTGATAGGAGGGGACGAGCAGTACTTC. It specifies CASSLIGGDEQYF. J is TRBJ2-7 and V is TRBV5-4; a weak D match, TRBD2 (6 bases). Germline V gene sequence: CDR1 SGHNT, CDR2 YYREEE (reference sequence). CDR3 length equals 13 residues. The V and J ends lost 1 base and 5 bases respectively, with 10 bases between them.

The genes are TRBV5-1 and TRBJ2-7; 8 bases map to TRBD1. Germline V gene sequence: CDR1 SGHRS, CDR2 YFSETQ. This CDR3 is 13 amino acids long. V gave up 5 bases and J gave up 2 bases; unmatched junction bases: 3. The CDR3 DNA sequence: TGCGCCAGCAGTCCGGACAGGGCCTACGAGCAGTACTTC. Its protein product is CASSPDRAYEQYF.

This chain uses TRBV19 with TRBJ2-1; 14 bases map to TRBD2. The CDR3 is made up of 16 amino acids. Germline V gives CDR1 LNHDA, CDR2 SQIVND (reference sequence). V lost 5 bases, J lost 4 bases, and 4 bases stayed unmatched. As DNA, the CDR3 is TGTGCCAGTAGTCTACGGACTAGCGGGGGGTACAATGAGCAGTTCTTC. This gives the protein CASSLRTSGGYNEQFF.

CDR3 sequence reads: CASSLDREDNSPLHF. The CDR3 bases are TGTGCCAGTAGTTTGGACAGGGAGGATAATTCACCCCTCCACTTT. The genes are TRBV19 and TRBJ1-6, with 8 bases aligning to TRBD1. The germline gives CDR1 LNHDA, CDR2 SQIVND (reference sequence). This CDR3 region has 15 residues. Trimming cost V 5 bases and J 5 bases; bases outside gene matches: 5.

The chain recombines TRBV27 with TRBJ2-4; 9 nucleotides agree with TRBD1. The CDR3 consists of 15 residues. The J segment lost 6 bases and the V segment lost 8 bases, leaving 11 bases of the junction unmatched. Germline CDR1 MNHEY, CDR2 SMNVEV (reference sequence). CDR3 sequence (DNA): TGTGCCAGCTCATTTAGGACAGGGGCGGGAAACATTCAGTACTTC. Translated: CASSFRTGAGNIQYF.